The next 4 T cell receptor beta chains were all read from a single sample in a study of blood T cell repertoires in COVID-19. TCRdb's copy holds only in-frame clones and misses some; the assay was immunoSEQ multiplex PCR. The sample lists about 160,000 clones, 70% to 85% occurring once. Sequencing used peripheral blood. The source is an elderly woman with acute or convalescent COVID-19.

This clone has just one count. DNA for the CDR3: TGTGCCAGCAGTCGAATCAGTTACACCATATATTTT. Translated, it gives CASSRISYTIYF. The chain employs TRBV7-9 and TRBJ1-3; D ambiguous. The CDR3 has 12 amino acids. Trimming took off 6 bases at V and 8 bases at J, with 11 bases between the two ends. Germline V gives CDR1 SEHNR, CDR2 FQNEAQ (reference sequence).

This clone was seen just once. The genes are TRBV29-1 and TRBJ1-2; D possibly corresponds to TRBD1 (5 bases). V was clipped by 7 bases and J by 1 base, with 10 bases between them. The germline CDR1 and CDR2 sequences are SQVTM and ANQGSEA. CDR3 length: 12 residues. The CDR3 DNA follows: TGCAGCGACAGGACGGGTAACTATGGCTACACCTTC. It specifies CSDRTGNYGYTF.

The rearrangement links TRBV3-1 (or the pseudogene TRBV3-2) to TRBJ2-3, with D hard to call. Germline V lookup: CDR1 LGHDT, CDR2 YNNKEL (reference sequence). Between the trimmed V and J ends, which lost 3 bases and 11 bases, there was a span of 12 bases. The CDR3 runs to 12 residues. Here the CDR3 reads CASSHSIIGQYF. CDR3 DNA sequence: TGTGCCAGCAGCCACTCCATTATCGGGCAGTATTTT.

V usage is TRBV3-1 (or the pseudogene TRBV3-2) and J usage is TRBJ2-5; tentative D call: TRBD1 (5 bases). The CDR3 loop spans 20 amino acids. Trimming removed 0 bases at V and 5 bases at J, with 28 bases between. From germline, CDR1 is LGHDT and CDR2 YNNKEL (reference sequence). The CDR3 region is CASSQEGPPDSETYRETQYF. In DNA form, the CDR3 reads TGTGCCAGCAGCCAAGAGGGGCCCCCCGATTCAGAGACCTATAGGGAGACCCAGTACTTC.